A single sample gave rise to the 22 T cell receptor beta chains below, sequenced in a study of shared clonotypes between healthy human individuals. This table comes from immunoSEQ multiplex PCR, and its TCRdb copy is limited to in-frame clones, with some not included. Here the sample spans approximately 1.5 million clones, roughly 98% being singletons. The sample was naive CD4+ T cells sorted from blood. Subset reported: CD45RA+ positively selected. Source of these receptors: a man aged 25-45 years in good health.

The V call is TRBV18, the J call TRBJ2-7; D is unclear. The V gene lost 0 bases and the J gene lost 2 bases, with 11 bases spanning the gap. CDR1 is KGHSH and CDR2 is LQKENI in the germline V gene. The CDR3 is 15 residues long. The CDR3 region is CASSPPGTVAYEQYF. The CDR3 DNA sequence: TGTGCCAGCTCACCACCAGGAACAGTTGCCTACGAGCAGTACTTC.

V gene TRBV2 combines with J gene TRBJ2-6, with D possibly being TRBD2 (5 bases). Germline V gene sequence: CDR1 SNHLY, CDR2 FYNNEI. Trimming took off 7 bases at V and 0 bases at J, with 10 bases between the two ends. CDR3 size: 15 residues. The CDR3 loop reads CASMNRDSGANVLTF. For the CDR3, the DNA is TGTGCCAGCATGAACCGGGACTCTGGGGCCAACGTCCTGACTTTC.

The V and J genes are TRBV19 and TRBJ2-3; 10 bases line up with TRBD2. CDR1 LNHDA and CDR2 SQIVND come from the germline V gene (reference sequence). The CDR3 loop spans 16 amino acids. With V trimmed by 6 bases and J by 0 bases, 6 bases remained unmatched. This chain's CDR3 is CASSRTSGFSTDTQYF. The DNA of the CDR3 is TGTGCCAGTAGCCGGACTAGCGGATTTAGCACAGATACGCAGTATTTT.

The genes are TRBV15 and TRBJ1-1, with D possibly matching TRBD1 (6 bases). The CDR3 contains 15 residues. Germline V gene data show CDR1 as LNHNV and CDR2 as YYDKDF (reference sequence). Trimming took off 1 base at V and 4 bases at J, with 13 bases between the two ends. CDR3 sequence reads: CATSRAATGSTEAFF. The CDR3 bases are TGTGCCACCAGCAGAGCAGCGACAGGTAGCACTGAAGCTTTCTTT.

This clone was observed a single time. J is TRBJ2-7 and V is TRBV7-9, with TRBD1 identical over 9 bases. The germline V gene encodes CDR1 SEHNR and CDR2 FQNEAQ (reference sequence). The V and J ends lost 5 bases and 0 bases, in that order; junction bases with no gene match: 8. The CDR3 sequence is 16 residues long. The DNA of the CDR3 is TGTGCCAGCAGCGCGGGACAGGGAAGGAGCTCCTACGAGCAGTACTTC. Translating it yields CASSAGQGRSSYEQYF.

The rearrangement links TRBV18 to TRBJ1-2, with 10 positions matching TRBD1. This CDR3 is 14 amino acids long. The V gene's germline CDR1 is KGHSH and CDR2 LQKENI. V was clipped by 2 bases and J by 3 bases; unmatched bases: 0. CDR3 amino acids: CASSPGTGDYGYTF. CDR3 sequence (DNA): TGTGCCAGCTCACCAGGGACAGGGGACTATGGCTACACCTTC.

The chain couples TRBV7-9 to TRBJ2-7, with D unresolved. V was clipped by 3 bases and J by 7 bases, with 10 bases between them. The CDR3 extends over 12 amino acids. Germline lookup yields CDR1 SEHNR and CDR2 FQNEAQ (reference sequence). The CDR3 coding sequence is TGTGCCAGCAGCTTTCAGCACGGGGAGCAGTACTTC. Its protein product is CASSFQHGEQYF.

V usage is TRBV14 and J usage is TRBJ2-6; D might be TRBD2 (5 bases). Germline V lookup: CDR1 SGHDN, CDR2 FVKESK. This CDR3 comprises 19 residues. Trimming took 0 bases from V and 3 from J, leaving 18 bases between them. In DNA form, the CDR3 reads TGTGCCAGCAGCCAAGATCGACCCGGGATAGCTGGTGGGGCCAACGTCCTGACTTTC. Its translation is CASSQDRPGIAGGANVLTF.

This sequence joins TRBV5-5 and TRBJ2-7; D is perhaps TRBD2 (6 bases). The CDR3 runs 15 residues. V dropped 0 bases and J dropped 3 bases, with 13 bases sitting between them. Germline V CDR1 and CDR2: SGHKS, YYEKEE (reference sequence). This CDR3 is CASSLVATGDYEQYF. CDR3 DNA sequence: TGTGCCAGCAGCTTGGTCGCGACGGGGGACTACGAGCAGTACTTC.

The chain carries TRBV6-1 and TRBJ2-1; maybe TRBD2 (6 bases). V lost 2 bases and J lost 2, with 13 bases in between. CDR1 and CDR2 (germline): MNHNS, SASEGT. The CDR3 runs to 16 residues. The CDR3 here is CASSERRASPYNEQFF. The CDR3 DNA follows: TGTGCCAGCAGTGAACGGAGGGCTAGCCCCTACAATGAGCAGTTCTTC.

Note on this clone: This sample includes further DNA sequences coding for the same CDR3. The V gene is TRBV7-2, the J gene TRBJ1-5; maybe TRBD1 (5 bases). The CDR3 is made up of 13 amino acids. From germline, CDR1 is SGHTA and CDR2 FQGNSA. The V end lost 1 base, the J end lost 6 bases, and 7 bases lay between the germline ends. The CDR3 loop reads CASSLGGGQPQHF. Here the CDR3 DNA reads TGTGCCAGCAGCTTAGGTGGGGGTCAGCCCCAGCATTTT.

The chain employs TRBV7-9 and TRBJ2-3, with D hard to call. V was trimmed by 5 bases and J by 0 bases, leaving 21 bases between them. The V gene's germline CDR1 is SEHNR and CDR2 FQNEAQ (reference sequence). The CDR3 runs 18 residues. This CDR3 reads CASSASPISGGSTDTQYF. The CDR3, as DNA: TGTGCCAGCAGCGCGAGTCCGATAAGTGGTGGGAGCACAGATACGCAGTATTTT.

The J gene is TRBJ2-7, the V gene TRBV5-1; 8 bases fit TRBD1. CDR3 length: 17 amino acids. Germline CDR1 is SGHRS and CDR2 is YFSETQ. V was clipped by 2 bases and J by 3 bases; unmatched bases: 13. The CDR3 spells CASSLTLRQGLNYEQYF. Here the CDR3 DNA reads TGCGCCAGCAGCTTAACTCTTAGACAGGGGTTAAACTACGAGCAGTACTTC.

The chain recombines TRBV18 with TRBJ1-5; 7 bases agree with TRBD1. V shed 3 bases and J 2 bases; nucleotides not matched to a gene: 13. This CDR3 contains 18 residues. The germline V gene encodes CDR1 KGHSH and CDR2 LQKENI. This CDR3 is CASSPRGTAPGGNQPQHF. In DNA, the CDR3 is TGTGCCAGCTCACCCCGAGGGACAGCTCCTGGGGGCAATCAGCCCCAGCATTTT.

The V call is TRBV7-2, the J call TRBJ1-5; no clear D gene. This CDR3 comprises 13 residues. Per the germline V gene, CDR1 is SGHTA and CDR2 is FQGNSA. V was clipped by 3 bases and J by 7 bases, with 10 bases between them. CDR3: CASSFGLGQPQHF. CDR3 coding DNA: TGTGCCAGCAGCTTTGGCCTCGGGCAGCCCCAGCATTTT.

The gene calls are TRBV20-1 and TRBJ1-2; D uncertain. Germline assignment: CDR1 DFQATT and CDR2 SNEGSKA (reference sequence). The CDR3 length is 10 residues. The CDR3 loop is CSGLGYGYTF. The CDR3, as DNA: TGCAGCGGGTTGGGATATGGCTACACCTTC.

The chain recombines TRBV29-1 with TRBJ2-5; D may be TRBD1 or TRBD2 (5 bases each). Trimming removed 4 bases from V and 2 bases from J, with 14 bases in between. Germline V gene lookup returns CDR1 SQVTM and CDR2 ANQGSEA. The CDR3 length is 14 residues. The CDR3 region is CSVGPLGRQETQYF. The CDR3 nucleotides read TGCAGCGTTGGACCCCTGGGACGTCAAGAGACCCAGTACTTC.

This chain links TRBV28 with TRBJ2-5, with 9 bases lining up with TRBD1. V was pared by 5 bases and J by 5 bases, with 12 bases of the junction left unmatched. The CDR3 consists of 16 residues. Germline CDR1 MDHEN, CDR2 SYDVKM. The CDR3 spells CASSPQGQGSQETQYF. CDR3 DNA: TGTGCCAGCAGTCCGCAGGGACAGGGCAGCCAGGAGACCCAGTACTTC.

The CDR3 DNA follows: TGTGCCAGCAGCAGAATAAGACTAGCGGGAGGGATAACAGATACGCAGTATTTT. Translation: CASSRIRLAGGITDTQYF. This chain joins TRBV21-1 and TRBJ2-3; the table's D call, TRBD2, was not checked against the DNA. TRBV21-1 is listed as a pseudogene. The CDR3 length is 18 residues.

CDR3 sequence: CASSMGPLATNYGYTF. For the CDR3, the DNA is TGTGCCAGCAGCATGGGACCCCTCGCCACTAACTATGGCTACACCTTC. The genes are TRBV21-1 and TRBJ1-2. TRBV21-1 is designated a pseudogene. The CDR3 runs 16 residues.

As DNA, the CDR3 is TGCGCCAGCAGCTGGGGGACTAGCGGGGACTACGAGCAGTACTTC. This gives the protein CASSWGTSGDYEQYF. The chain joins TRBV5-1 to TRBJ2-7; 13 nucleotides match TRBD2. From germline, CDR1 is SGHRS and CDR2 YFSETQ. With 3 bases clipped from V and 3 bases from J, the junction kept 3 bases outside the gene matches. The CDR3 is 15 residues long.

The DNA for the CDR3 is TGTGCCAGCAGCTTAGATTCGGGAGGGGCCGGCTATGGCTACACCTTC. Translating gives CASSLDSGGAGYGYTF. The chain is built from TRBV11-2 and TRBJ1-2; the D gene is possibly TRBD1 (5 bases). V was pared by 0 bases and J by 4 bases, with 15 bases between. The CDR3 totals 16 residues. Per germline, CDR1 SGHAT and CDR2 FQNNGV. The full variable domain, in which reference TRBV11-2 and TRBJ1-2 provide the parts outside the CDR3, is EAGVAQSPRYKIIEKRQSVAFWCNPISGHATLYWYQQILGQGPKLLIQFQNNGVVDDSQLPKDRFSAERLKGVDSTLKIQPAKLEDSAVYLCASSLDSGGAGYGYTFGSGTRLTVV.